This T cell receptor beta chain was found in a study of cytomegalovirus exposure and HLA in healthy donors. Looking at the study overall: Among fewer than 500 genotyped donors, around 82% fell in the Caucasian-associated ancestry cluster. Study-wide findings and caveats: Productive status was seen about 87% or about 30% of the time for most TCR beta V segments in an earlier analysis.

Turning to this clone: The target antigen is unknown.

It was with 60 Vbeta and 13 Jbeta primers that the PCR ran. The protocol was immunoSEQ multiplex PCR, while the TCRdb copy is restricted to in-frame clones and leaves out a portion. The data show around 140,000 clones, with just under 85% seen just once and approximately 9.7% held by the top ten. The CDR3 consists of 16 residues. This chain uses TRBV1 with TRBJ2-2; the DNA was not used to check the table's D call, TRBD2. TRBV1 is assigned pseudogene status. The sequence was obtained from a woman between 55 and 75 years old in good health and CMV-seropositive. The sample was PBMCs. DNA of the CDR3: TGCACCAGCAGCCAAGATCCTCGACCAATCGTTCGGGGAGCTGTTTTT. Amino acids: CTSSQDPRPIVRGAVF.